Presented here are 17 T cell receptor beta chains from one specimen sequenced in a study of blood T cells in healthy people across ages (dated by TCRdb to between 2015 and 2016). Receptor libraries were prepared by 5' RACE. The instrument was an Illumina HiSeq 2500. A second PCR of roughly 7 to 12 cycles was run with a J-beta primer mix and a sample-barcoded 5' primer. TCRdb handled the public reads itself, with Q25 trimming in fastp and clone calling in MiXCR, and kept productive beta chains. Records with the same CDR3 protein are collapsed into one entry carrying the most frequent genes and DNA. The sample records about 1.5 million distinct CDR3 sequences, around 40% of which are singletons. The ten largest clones take up roughly 3.7% of the sample. Input material: blood. These receptors were obtained from a young woman in good health.

This clonotype is a singleton in its sample. A much larger clone is a single base away; this may be a read error. The chain joins TRBV5-6 to TRBJ1-5; 9 bases align to TRBD1. The CDR3 runs 13 residues. J lost 6 bases, V lost 4 bases, and 2 bases had no gene match. Germline CDR1 reads SGHDT; CDR2 reads YYEEEE. In nucleotides, the CDR3 is TGTGCCAGCAGCCGGACAGGGGCTCAGCCCCAGCATTTT. Translated: CASSRTGAQPQHF.

The chain employs TRBV28 and TRBJ1-2, with D possibly being TRBD1 (5 bases). CDR1 and CDR2 from the germline V gene are MDHEN and SYDVKM. There are 14 residues in the CDR3. Deletions cut 2 bases from V and 4 bases from J, with 11 bases between. Here the CDR3 reads CASSLKGRIYGYTF. In nucleotides, the CDR3 is TGTGCCAGCAGTTTAAAGGGACGCATCTATGGCTACACCTTC.

This clonotype showed up many times. The chain combines TRBV28 with TRBJ2-2, with TRBD2 matching over 8 bases. The CDR3 loop spans 15 amino acids. The V segment lost 6 bases and the J segment 6 bases; nucleotides outside the gene matches: 9. Germline V gives CDR1 MDHEN, CDR2 SYDVKM. This CDR3 reads CASSLGLGEAGELFF. The CDR3 coding sequence is TGTGCCAGCAGCCTGGGACTAGGAGAGGCCGGGGAGCTGTTTTTT.

In this sample, this clonotype turned up many times. J is TRBJ1-4 and V is TRBV6-1; perhaps TRBD1 as D (5 bases). This CDR3 is 17 amino acids long. The V gene lost 5 bases and the J gene lost 0 bases, with 16 bases spanning the gap. Germline V lookup: CDR1 MNHNS, CDR2 SASEGT. The DNA for the CDR3 is TGTGCCAGCAGTCGACCGCGGCAGGGTGCAACTAATGAAAAACTGTTTTTT. This sequence encodes CASSRPRQGATNEKLFF.

The chain is built from TRBV20-1 and TRBJ1-5; TRBD1 agrees at 9 bases. This CDR3 is built from 15 residues. CDR1 and CDR2 from the germline V gene are DFQATT and SNEGSKA (reference sequence). J was trimmed by 0 bases and V by 5 bases; bases with no gene match: 5. The CDR3 DNA reads as TGCAGTGCTTATACAGGGGGCTATAGCAATCAGCCCCAGCATTTT. Encoded protein: CSAYTGGYSNQPQHF.

The chain links TRBV6-5 to TRBJ2-3; possibly TRBD1 for D (6 bases). The CDR3 covers 17 residues. Trimming shortened V by 4 bases and J by 1 base, and 18 bases separated the two germline ends. CDR1 is MNHEY, CDR2 SVGAGI, per germline. The CDR3 is CASSSDSAQGRTDTQYF. The CDR3 nucleotides are TGTGCCAGCAGTTCGGACTCGGCACAGGGACGCACAGATACGCAGTATTTT.

With respect to this clonotype: This clone may be a read error of a much larger clone one base away. The chain carries TRBV4-1 and TRBJ2-3; D is possibly TRBD1 or TRBD2 (5 bases each). Germline assignment: CDR1 MGHRA and CDR2 YSYEKL. The length of the CDR3 is 14 residues. The CDR3 DNA is TGCGCCAGCAGCCAAGATCACGGGGCAGATGCGCAGTATTTT. It translates to CASSQDHGADAQYF.

A word on this clonotype: One end of the junction is discordant with germline, which a read error may explain. The rearrangement links TRBV12-3 or TRBV12-4 to TRBJ2-3; 9 bases map to TRBD1. This CDR3 is 13 amino acids long. The CDR3 reads CASRGQGGDEQYF. CDR3 DNA: TGCGCCAGCAGGGGACAGGGAGGAGACGAGCAGTATTTC.

This clonotype was counted many times. The chain couples TRBV29-1 to TRBJ2-5, with D possibly being TRBD1 or TRBD2 (5 bases each). Trimming stripped 4 bases from V and 4 bases from J, with 13 bases between. The germline gives CDR1 SQVTM, CDR2 ANQGSEA. The CDR3 is 13 amino acids. CDR3 nucleotides: TGCAGCGTTGGCTGGGACCGGGGAGAGACCCAGTACTTC. Its protein product is CSVGWDRGETQYF.

This clonotype was seen repeatedly, ten times or more. The junction shows a germline mismatch at one end, possibly a read error. This chain joins TRBV4-3 and TRBJ2-7; 9 nucleotides line up with TRBD2. The CDR3 contains 14 residues. CDR1 and CDR2 (germline): LGHNA, YSLEER. The CDR3 DNA reads as TGTGCCAGCAGCCCAGGACTAGCGACGTACGAGCAGTACTTC. This encodes CASSPGLATYEQYF.

This clonotype came up once. The genes are TRBV6-2 or TRBV6-3 and TRBJ2-5, with D maybe TRBD2 (5 bases). The CDR3 contains 16 residues. CDR1 and CDR2 (germline): MNHEY, SVGEGT. Deletions cut 5 bases from V and 1 base from J, with 17 bases between. CDR3 region: CASSPGMGLTQETQYF. CDR3 nucleotides: TGTGCCAGCAGTCCGGGAATGGGATTGACCCAAGAGACCCAGTACTTC.

This chain joins TRBV7-9 and TRBJ2-5; perhaps TRBD2 as D (6 bases). Germline V gives CDR1 SEHNR, CDR2 FQNEAQ (reference sequence). Deletions cut 2 bases from V and 11 bases from J, with 21 bases between. The CDR3 totals 15 residues. The CDR3 is CASSLRVEGGNEQYF. In DNA form, the CDR3 reads TGTGCCAGCAGCTTACGCGTCGAGGGAGGCAATGAGCAGTACTTC.

This clonotype was seen a handful of times. This rearrangement joins TRBV4-3 to TRBJ2-5; tentatively, D is TRBD2 (5 bases). The DNA end lines up better with TRBJ2-7; the J call may be wrong. CDR3 length equals 14 residues. The germline gives CDR1 LGHNA, CDR2 YSLEER. DNA of the CDR3: TGCGCCAGCAGCCGTACGGAGGCCTCGGACGAGCAGTACTTC. It codes for CASSRTEASDEQYF.

The rearrangement links TRBV12-3 or TRBV12-4 to TRBJ2-4; a weak D match, TRBD2 (6 bases). The J call may be faulty, since TRBJ2-5 better matches the DNA end. The CDR3 covers 14 residues. The CDR3 DNA follows: TGTGCCAGCAGTTTCCACGGGGGTGAAAAGACCCAGTACTTC. It is translated as CASSFHGGEKTQYF.

The chain recombines TRBV5-1 with TRBJ2-5; D remains unclear. With 0 bases removed from V and 5 bases from J, the gap between germline ends came to 11 bases. From germline, CDR1 is SGHRS and CDR2 YFSETQ. The CDR3 sequence is 14 residues long. The CDR3 bases are TGCGCCAGCAGCTTGGAGTCTAGTTGGGAGACCCAGTACTTC. Its protein product is CASSLESSWETQYF.

The chain couples TRBV12-3 or TRBV12-4 to TRBJ2-4, with 7 bases matching TRBD2. This CDR3 spans 13 amino acids. V was pared by 6 bases and J by 13 bases, with 12 bases of the junction left unmatched. CDR3 loop: CASRGGTEWEQYF. In DNA, the CDR3 is TGTGCCAGCAGGGGGGGGACTGAGTGGGAGCAGTACTTC.

This clonotype came up a few times. CDR3 sequence reads: CSVGRTTGELFF. The CDR3 DNA reads TGCAGCGTTGGCAGGACGACCGGGGAGCTGTTTTTT. The chain links TRBV29-1 to TRBJ2-2; D gene ambiguous. The CDR3 is 12 residues long. V was cut by 4 bases and J by 5 bases, with 8 bases left in between. Germline V gives CDR1 SQVTM, CDR2 ANQGSEA.